This T cell receptor (beta chain) is drawn from a study of T cell repertoires in ileal Crohn's disease. General study results and limits: Endoscopic recurrence occurred in every patient whose clonality exceeded 26.8%.

Time point described: neoterminal ileum biopsy at postoperative endoscopy, about 6 months after surgery. V was pared by 5 bases and J by 5 bases, with 16 bases between. Germline CDR1 is LNHNV and CDR2 is YYDKDF (reference sequence). The CDR3 sequence is 14 residues long. In the case of this clone: Antigen: not known.

Each sample's TCRB immunosequencing used about 470 nanograms of biopsy DNA. Generated by immunoSEQ multiplex PCR, the TCRdb table keeps only in-frame clones and is missing some. The sample gives nearly 11,000 clones, 55% to 75% of which show up once; approximately 8% is in the top ten. The chain has TRBV15 and TRBJ2-7; TRBD2 is a possible D gene (5 bases). Sequencing was carried out using ileal tissue. The source of this sequence is an adult with Crohn's disease. The CDR3 sequence is CATSSYGLSDEQYF. The CDR3 DNA sequence: TGTGCCACCAGCTCCTACGGGCTTAGCGACGAGCAGTACTTC.